Listed below are T cell receptor beta chains from one sample, sequenced in a study of CD8 T cells in Susac syndrome. TCRdb processed the immunoSEQ multiplex PCR reads anew with MiXCR; each CDR3 protein has one entry. The sample lists 200,000 or so distinct CDR3 sequences; about 96% were seen once. Sequencing used CD4+ T cells from PBMCs. Source of these receptors: a human donor with multiple sclerosis. Each CDR3 is given with its conserved first and last residue. A D gene is named only where the DNA matches it firmly. The size field is filled for only some rows; it gives once, few, many or a size class.

V gene: TRBV4-2
clone size: .
D gene: .
J gene: TRBJ2-7
CDR3 DNA: TGTGCCAGCAGCCACCCGGGGTTCGGTCAGACCTACGAGCAGTACTTC
CDR3 protein: CASSHPGFGQTYEQYF

V gene: TRBV28
clone size: .
D gene: .
J gene: TRBJ1-1
CDR3 DNA: TGTGCCAGCAGCCCTCCCGGACAGCTGAACACTGAAGCTTTCTTT
CDR3 protein: CASSPPGQLNTEAFF

V gene: TRBV4-2
clone size: few
D gene: .
J gene: TRBJ2-7
CDR3 DNA: TGTGCCAGCAGTCAAGATAGGGGGGAGCAGTACTTC
CDR3 protein: CASSQDRGEQYF

V gene: TRBV12-3/TRBV12-4
clone size: .
D gene: TRBD2
J gene: TRBJ2-1
CDR3 DNA: TGTGCCAGCAGACCACCTAGCGGGAGAGGGAATGAGCAGTTCTTC
CDR3 protein: CASRPPSGRGNEQFF

V gene: TRBV18
clone size: .
D gene: .
J gene: TRBJ1-1
CDR3 DNA: TGTGCCAGCTCACCACCGGGCCGATCAACTCCTGAAGCTTTCTTT
CDR3 protein: CASSPPGRSTPEAFF

V gene: TRBV30
clone size: .
D gene: .
J gene: TRBJ2-5
CDR3 DNA: TGTGCCTGGAGTGTACAGGCCGCGCGGGAGACCCAGTACTTC
CDR3 protein: CAWSVQAARETQYF

V gene: TRBV7-9
clone size: .
D gene: .
J gene: TRBJ1-2
CDR3 DNA: TGTGCCAGCAGCTTAGACGGCGGACGGAGGAACTATGGCTACACCTTC
CDR3 protein: CASSLDGGRRNYGYTF

V gene: TRBV3-1
clone size: .
D gene: .
J gene: TRBJ2-5
CDR3 DNA: TGTGCCAGCAGCCAAGGACCCACCCAGACCCAGTACTTC
CDR3 protein: CASSQGPTQTQYF

V gene: TRBV24-1
clone size: .
D gene: TRBD2
J gene: TRBJ2-1
CDR3 DNA: TGTGCCACCAGTGGAGGCGGGAGCTCCTACAATGAGCAGTTCTTC
CDR3 protein: CATSGGGSSYNEQFF

V gene: TRBV20-1
clone size: .
D gene: .
J gene: TRBJ2-5
CDR3 DNA: TGCAGTGCTAGAGGAGCCCAGAAAGAGACCCAGTACTTC
CDR3 protein: CSARGAQKETQYF

V gene: TRBV3-1
clone size: once
D gene: .
J gene: TRBJ2-7
CDR3 DNA: TGTGCCAGCAGTTGGGACACCACCTACGAGCAGTACTTC
CDR3 protein: CASSWDTTYEQYF

V gene: TRBV18
clone size: .
D gene: .
J gene: TRBJ2-1
CDR3 DNA: TGTGCCAGCTCACCTAATGGAGGACACAATGAGCAGTTCTTC
CDR3 protein: CASSPNGGHNEQFF

V gene: TRBV20-1
clone size: .
D gene: .
J gene: TRBJ2-5
CDR3 DNA: TGCAGTGCGCGGCGCGCCAGAGAGGGGGAGACCCAGTACTTC
CDR3 protein: CSARRAREGETQYF

V gene: TRBV20-1
clone size: once
D gene: .
J gene: TRBJ1-2
CDR3 DNA: TGCAGTGCTAGATGGGAGACAGGCGACGTTTATGGCTACACCTTC
CDR3 protein: CSARWETGDVYGYTF

V gene: TRBV5-1
clone size: .
D gene: TRBD1
J gene: TRBJ2-1
CDR3 DNA: TGCGCCAGCAGCCCCGGGACAGATAACAATGAGCAGTTCTTC
CDR3 protein: CASSPGTDNNEQFF

V gene: TRBV3-1
clone size: .
D gene: .
J gene: TRBJ2-3
CDR3 DNA: TGTGCCAGTAAGGGGCACCTGAGCACAGATACGCAGTATTTT
CDR3 protein: CASKGHLSTDTQYF

V gene: TRBV30
clone size: .
D gene: TRBD1
J gene: TRBJ1-5
CDR3 DNA: TGTGCCTGGAGTCAGGGGGACAGGGGACTCAATCAGCCCCAGCATTTT
CDR3 protein: CAWSQGDRGLNQPQHF

V gene: TRBV20-1
clone size: .
D gene: TRBD1
J gene: TRBJ1-1
CDR3 DNA: TGCAGTGCTAGAGATCCCGGGACAGGGAACACTGAAGCTTTCTTT
CDR3 protein: CSARDPGTGNTEAFF

V gene: TRBV9
clone size: .
D gene: TRBD1
J gene: TRBJ1-6
CDR3 DNA: TGTGCCAGCAACCTCACATCGACAGGGGGTAGCCACTTT
CDR3 protein: CASNLTSTGGSHF

V gene: TRBV7-2
clone size: .
D gene: TRBD2
J gene: TRBJ2-7
CDR3 DNA: TGTGCCAGCAGCCCGATAGCGGGAGGGCCCCACGAGCAGTACTTC
CDR3 protein: CASSPIAGGPHEQYF

V gene: TRBV4-1
clone size: once
D gene: .
J gene: TRBJ2-3
CDR3 DNA: TGCGCCAGCAGCCTAAGGACGTTGGGGTCAGATACGCAGTATTTT
CDR3 protein: CASSLRTLGSDTQYF

V gene: TRBV6-6
clone size: .
D gene: .
J gene: TRBJ1-2
CDR3 DNA: TGTGCCAGCAACAAGTCGATTTATGGCTACACCTTC
CDR3 protein: CASNKSIYGYTF

V gene: TRBV3-1
clone size: few
D gene: .
J gene: TRBJ1-5
CDR3 DNA: TGTGCCAGCAGCCAAGATCGTAATCAGCCCCAGCATTTT
CDR3 protein: CASSQDRNQPQHF

V gene: TRBV14
clone size: .
D gene: .
J gene: TRBJ1-2
CDR3 DNA: TGTGCCAGCAGCCAAGAGCAGGGGCGATGGACTGGCTACACCTTC
CDR3 protein: CASSQEQGRWTGYTF

V gene: TRBV3-1
clone size: .
D gene: TRBD1
J gene: TRBJ2-7
CDR3 DNA: TGTGCCAGCAGCCGAACAGGGGGCGCAGGAGAGCAGTACTTC
CDR3 protein: CASSRTGGAGEQYF

V gene: TRBV7-9
clone size: .
D gene: .
J gene: TRBJ1-1
CDR3 DNA: TGTGCCAGCAGCGGCAGACGTATAACTGAAGCTTTCTTT
CDR3 protein: CASSGRRITEAFF

V gene: TRBV20-1
clone size: .
D gene: .
J gene: TRBJ1-1
CDR3 DNA: TGCAGTGCTAGGGCGGGGGACACTGAAGCTTTCTTT
CDR3 protein: CSARAGDTEAFF

V gene: TRBV12-3/TRBV12-4
clone size: .
D gene: .
J gene: TRBJ1-2
CDR3 DNA: TGTGCCAGCAGTTTTGGTGGCTATGGCTACACCTTC
CDR3 protein: CASSFGGYGYTF

V gene: TRBV9
clone size: .
D gene: .
J gene: TRBJ1-2
CDR3 DNA: TGTGCCAGCAGCACCAAACCCGCGGGGGGCTACACCTTC
CDR3 protein: CASSTKPAGGYTF